These 26 T cell receptor beta chains were all obtained from the same sample, sequenced in a study of cytomegalovirus exposure and HLA in healthy donors. Researchers ran the PCR with 60 Vbeta and 13 Jbeta primers. The assay was immunoSEQ multiplex PCR, and TCRdb's table has in-frame clones only and misses some. The sample includes around 150,000 clones, around nine tenths of them seen just once. The sample comprised PBMCs. Receptors were obtained from a young woman in good health and CMV-seronegative.

The chain has TRBV5-4 and TRBJ2-3; D may be TRBD2 (5 bases). V was cut by 3 bases and J by 2 bases, with 10 bases left in between. Germline V CDR1 and CDR2: SGHNT, YYREEE (reference sequence). This CDR3 is built from 14 residues. This CDR3 is CASSSDLNTDTQYF. The DNA of the CDR3 is TGTGCCAGCAGCTCGGACTTAAACACAGATACGCAGTATTTT.

V usage is TRBV6-1 and J usage is TRBJ2-1; the match to TRBD1 covers 8 bases. The V and J ends lost 9 bases and 4 bases, in that order; junction bases with no gene match: 8. The CDR3 loop spans 14 amino acids. The germline V gene has CDR1 MNHNS and CDR2 SASEGT. The CDR3, as DNA: TGTGCCAGTGCGACAGGGGTGGCTTACAATGAGCAGTTCTTC. Translation: CASATGVAYNEQFF.

The rearrangement uses TRBV6-1 and TRBJ1-1, with D tentatively TRBD1 (5 bases). The CDR3 consists of 12 residues. V lost 6 bases and J 3 bases, leaving 8 bases between the germline ends. CDR1 and CDR2 (germline): MNHNS, SASEGT. This chain's CDR3 is CASSWGDTEAFF. The CDR3 DNA reads as TGTGCCAGCAGCTGGGGGGACACTGAAGCTTTCTTT.

The chain links TRBV5-1 to TRBJ1-2; D ambiguous. The germline V and J ends were trimmed by 7 bases and 6 bases, with 10 bases remaining between them. This CDR3 comprises 11 residues. Germline values: CDR1 SGHRS, CDR2 YFSETQ. The CDR3 DNA sequence: TGCGCCAGCGGAGGGTCGGATGGCTACACCTTC. Its protein product is CASGGSDGYTF.

V gene TRBV2 combines with J gene TRBJ2-2, with a possible D match to TRBD1 (6 bases). This CDR3 has 14 residues. CDR1 and CDR2 (germline): SNHLY, FYNNEI. V lost 6 bases and J lost 4, with 12 bases in between. CDR3 nucleotides: TGTGCCAGCAGCAGGGACACACCCACCGGGGAGCTGTTTTTT. This gives the protein CASSRDTPTGELFF.

As to this clone: The sample contains more than one DNA sequence encoding this CDR3. The chain links TRBV28 to TRBJ1-5, with D hard to call. From germline, CDR1 is MDHEN and CDR2 SYDVKM. This CDR3 comprises 14 residues. The V gene lost 3 bases and the J gene lost 1 base, with 7 bases spanning the gap. This chain's CDR3 is CASSLWRSNQPQHF. The CDR3 DNA sequence: TGTGCCAGCAGTTTGTGGAGGAGCAATCAGCCCCAGCATTTT.

The chain carries TRBV7-6 and TRBJ2-5; D is uncertain. Germline CDR1 and CDR2: SGHVS and FNYEAQ. CDR3 length: 13 residues. Trimming cost V 3 bases and J 5 bases, with 10 bases left between them. CDR3 loop: CASSFSGLETQYF. The CDR3 region has the DNA TGTGCCAGCAGCTTTAGTGGTTTGGAGACCCAGTACTTC.

The V call is TRBV9, the J call TRBJ2-3, with 7 bases matching TRBD2. This CDR3 is built from 16 residues. Germline CDR1 reads SGDLS; CDR2 reads YYNGEE. With 0 bases clipped from V and 1 base from J, the junction kept 5 bases outside the gene matches. The DNA of the CDR3 is TGTGCCAGCAGCGTAGTACTGGGGGGGGGCACAGATACGCAGTATTTT. Amino acid sequence: CASSVVLGGGTDTQYF.

This clone was recorded once. The genes are TRBV19 and TRBJ1-2; no clear D gene. Trimming cost V 3 bases and J 8 bases, with 10 bases left between them. CDR1 is LNHDA and CDR2 is SQIVND in the germline V gene (reference sequence). This CDR3 has 12 residues. The CDR3, as DNA: TGTGCCAGTAGTATCCGGGAGGGCGGCTACACCTTC. Residues: CASSIREGGYTF.

The chain recombines TRBV4-1 with TRBJ2-2; 11 bases are shared with TRBD2. This CDR3 region has 16 residues. Germline V lookup: CDR1 MGHRA, CDR2 YSYEKL. After removal of 0 bases from V and 6 bases from J, the junction contained 3 bases not matched to a gene. The CDR3 reads CASSQDSGRGAGELFF. The CDR3 region has the DNA TGCGCCAGCAGCCAAGATAGCGGGAGGGGAGCCGGGGAGCTGTTTTTT.

The chain couples TRBV14 to TRBJ2-3, with no clear D. This CDR3 region has 12 residues. Germline loops: CDR1 SGHDN, CDR2 FVKESK. Trimming took off 5 bases at V and 0 bases at J, with 3 bases between the two ends. CDR3 bases: TGTGCCAGCAGCTCTAGCACAGATACGCAGTATTTT. This codes for CASSSSTDTQYF.

The rearrangement joins TRBV10-3 to TRBJ1-2; 9 bases agree with TRBD1. V was pared by 3 bases and J by 7 bases, with 3 bases of the junction left unmatched. The CDR3 contains 13 residues. Germline lookup yields CDR1 ENHRY and CDR2 SYGVKD. DNA for the CDR3: TGTGCCATCAGTGAACAGGGGGCGCCTGGCTACACCTTC. Amino acids: CAISEQGAPGYTF.

J is TRBJ2-2 and V is TRBV7-2; 7 nucleotides agree with TRBD2. The germline V gene encodes CDR1 SGHTA and CDR2 FQGNSA. With V trimmed by 5 bases and J by 1 base, 4 bases remained unmatched. The CDR3 contains 15 residues. The CDR3 region is CASSESGVNTGELFF. The CDR3 bases are TGTGCCAGCAGCGAGAGCGGGGTGAACACCGGGGAGCTGTTTTTT.

This chain links TRBV28 with TRBJ1-5; 9 bases align to TRBD1. Germline V lookup: CDR1 MDHEN, CDR2 SYDVKM. The J segment lost 5 bases and the V segment lost 5 bases, leaving 7 bases of the junction unmatched. CDR3 size: 15 residues. The CDR3 region is CASSEGDRDYQPQHF. CDR3 nucleotides: TGTGCCAGCAGTGAGGGGGACAGGGACTATCAGCCCCAGCATTTT.

This clone was detected once. The V and J genes are TRBV9 and TRBJ2-3, with 10 bases lining up with TRBD2. V lost 4 bases and J lost 0; bases outside the gene matches: 11. CDR3 length: 18 residues. CDR1 and CDR2 from the germline V gene are SGDLS and YYNGEE. The CDR3 is CASSRTSGPPLSTDTQYF. The CDR3, as DNA: TGTGCCAGCAGCAGGACTAGCGGACCCCCCCTTAGCACAGATACGCAGTATTTT.

DNA of the CDR3: TGTGCCAGCAGCCGCACGGACAGGGATTACACCGGGGAGCTGTTTTTT. Translating gives CASSRTDRDYTGELFF. The genes are TRBV7-3 and TRBJ2-2; TRBD1 aligns across 8 bases. Looked up from germline, CDR1 is SGHTA and CDR2 is FQGTGA. V gave up 5 bases and J gave up 3 bases; unmatched junction bases: 8. The CDR3 sequence is 16 residues long. The entire variable domain, with the rest obtained from reference TRBV7-3 and TRBJ2-2, is as follows: GAGVSQTPSNKVTEKGKYVELRCDPISGHTALYWYRQSLGQGPEFLIYFQGTGAADDSGLPNDRFFAVRPEGSVSTLKIQRTERGDSAVYLCASSRTDRDYTGELFFGEGSRLTVL.

The V gene is TRBV5-8, the J gene TRBJ1-5; 9 bases match TRBD1. CDR1 is SGHTS, CDR2 YDEGEE, per germline. J was trimmed by 6 bases and V by 3 bases; bases with no gene match: 4. CDR3 length equals 14 residues. CDR3 sequence reads: CASSWGQGSQPQHF. The CDR3 bases are TGTGCCAGCAGCTGGGGACAGGGAAGTCAGCCCCAGCATTTT.

The chain recombines TRBV28 with TRBJ2-1; 8 bases agree with TRBD2. Germline assignment: CDR1 MDHEN and CDR2 SYDVKM. V trimming: 5 bases; J trimming: 8 bases; junction bases outside the gene matches: 14. The CDR3 totals 16 residues. The CDR3 protein is CASSGIAGPTFDEQFF. The CDR3 nucleotides are TGTGCCAGCAGTGGTATAGCGGGGCCAACGTTCGATGAGCAGTTCTTC.

The CDR3 nucleotides are TGTGCCTGGAGTGTGGGACAGGGGAGTTACAATGAGCAGTTCTTC. Its translation is CAWSVGQGSYNEQFF. The chain has TRBV30 and TRBJ2-1, with TRBD1 matching 10 bases. This CDR3 comprises 15 residues. Germline V gene lookup returns CDR1 GTSNPN and CDR2 SVGIG (reference sequence). Trimming took 0 bases from V and 4 from J; bases not matched to a gene: 3.

The chain carries TRBV28 and TRBJ2-7; 10 nucleotides align to TRBD2. V was pared by 6 bases and J by 3 bases, with 14 bases of the junction left unmatched. The CDR3 totals 17 residues. Looked up from germline, CDR1 is MDHEN and CDR2 is SYDVKM. CDR3 nucleotides: TGTGCCAGCAGCCTACCCCTCAGCGGGAGGGCCCTCTACGAGCAGTACTTC. Its translation: CASSLPLSGRALYEQYF.

The chain couples TRBV7-9 to TRBJ1-1; D not resolved. The V end was cut by 8 bases, the J end by 6 bases, with 4 bases between. The CDR3 loop spans 9 amino acids. CDR1 is SEHNR, CDR2 FQNEAQ, per germline (reference sequence). The CDR3 region is CASPSEAFF. DNA of the CDR3: TGTGCCAGCCCATCTGAAGCTTTCTTT.

There are many counts of this clone. CDR3 region: CASSEGGWVRGQAFF. The CDR3 bases are TGTGCCAGCAGTGAGGGGGGTTGGGTTAGGGGGCAAGCTTTCTTT. This chain links TRBV6-1 with TRBJ1-1, with 7 bases that match TRBD1. From germline, CDR1 is MNHNS and CDR2 SASEGT. The V segment lost 3 bases and the J segment 9 bases; nucleotides outside the gene matches: 13. CDR3 size: 15 residues.

The chain links TRBV9 to TRBJ2-3, with D perhaps matching TRBD2 (5 bases). The germline V gene encodes CDR1 SGDLS and CDR2 YYNGEE. The V and J ends lost 3 bases and 0 bases respectively, with 14 bases between them. CDR3 size: 16 residues. As DNA, the CDR3 is TGTGCCAGCAGCGCCGGGGTGTCTGATAGCACAGATACGCAGTATTTT. As protein: CASSAGVSDSTDTQYF.

The rearrangement joins TRBV6-1 to TRBJ2-5; 8 nucleotides line up with TRBD2. Germline V CDR1 and CDR2: MNHNS, SASEGT. The CDR3 is made up of 15 amino acids. V trimming: 0 bases; J trimming: 1 base; junction bases outside the gene matches: 1. The CDR3 protein is CASSEAAGGQETQYF. CDR3 nucleotide sequence: TGTGCCAGCAGTGAAGCGGCGGGAGGCCAAGAGACCCAGTACTTC.

The gene calls are TRBV7-2 and TRBJ2-3, with unresolved D. This CDR3 region has 12 residues. Germline lookup yields CDR1 SGHTA and CDR2 FQGNSA. The V end was cut by 5 bases, the J end by 0 bases, with 3 bases between. The DNA of the CDR3 is TGTGCCAGCAGCCCTAGCACAGATACGCAGTATTTT. Encoded protein: CASSPSTDTQYF.

The sample holds one count of this clone. The rearrangement joins TRBV27 to TRBJ1-6; D might be TRBD1 (6 bases). Trimming took 1 base from V and 13 from J, leaving 11 bases between them. This CDR3 has 13 amino acids. CDR1 is MNHEY and CDR2 is SMNVEV in the germline V gene (reference sequence). The CDR3 DNA follows: TGTGCCAGCAGTTTATACCCAACAGGGCCCCTCCACTTT. The encoded protein is CASSLYPTGPLHF.